Below, 9 T cell receptor beta chains from the same sample are listed, as sequenced in a study of blood T cells in healthy people across ages. Primers used in a second PCR of roughly 6 to 11 cycles were a sample-barcoded 5' primer and a J-beta primer mix. TCRdb reprocessed the 5' RACE reads with MiXCR, giving one entry per CDR3 protein. The sample includes 600,000 to 650,000 distinct CDR3 sequences, 58% of them seen just once. The specimen was blood. The receptors were gathered from a man in his sixties in good health.

The chain is built from TRBV2 and TRBJ1-5, with a tentative D call TRBD1 (5 bases). The V end was cut by 8 bases, the J end by 1 base, with 9 bases between. There are 13 residues in the CDR3. Germline values: CDR1 SNHLY, CDR2 FYNNEI. In nucleotides, the CDR3 is TGTGCCAGCGGGCAGGGCAGCAATCAGCCCCAGCATTTT. This translates into CASGQGSNQPQHF.

The chain combines TRBV27 with TRBJ1-2; weak D call: TRBD1 (6 bases). The CDR3 is 14 amino acids. In germline, CDR1 is MNHEY, CDR2 SMNVEV (reference sequence). Trimming pared 0 bases from V and 4 bases from J, leaving 9 bases between. The CDR3 coding sequence is TGTGCCAGCAGTTTATCCGGGACACCCTATGGCTACACCTTC. Translated, it gives CASSLSGTPYGYTF.

In this sample, this clonotype turned up many times. The V gene is TRBV29-1, the J gene TRBJ2-5, with 12 bases fitting TRBD2. In germline, CDR1 is SQVTM, CDR2 ANQGSEA. Trimming cost V 8 bases and J 5 bases; bases outside gene matches: 6. The CDR3 consists of 13 residues. The CDR3 DNA reads as TGCAGCACCGGACTAGCGGGGCTGGAGACCCAGTACTTC. Translation: CSTGLAGLETQYF.

The chain uses TRBV29-1 and TRBJ2-1; D is ambiguous. Germline lookup yields CDR1 SQVTM and CDR2 ANQGSEA. The length of the CDR3 is 12 residues. V was pared by 7 bases and J by 3 bases, with 10 bases between. CDR3 protein: CSAKAVYNEQFF. Written as DNA, the CDR3 is TGCAGCGCTAAGGCGGTCTACAATGAGCAGTTCTTC.

The rearrangement joins TRBV28 to TRBJ1-3; perhaps TRBD1 as D (5 bases). Per the germline V gene, CDR1 is MDHEN and CDR2 is SYDVKM. The CDR3 runs to 15 residues. V was shortened by 5 bases and J by 4 bases, with 15 bases between the two germline ends. CDR3 DNA: TGTGCCAGCAGTAGACTTGCGGGGGACGGAAACACCATATATTTT. Its translation: CASSRLAGDGNTIYF. Supplemented by reference TRBV28 and TRBJ1-3, the full variable domain reads DVKVTQSSRYLVKRTGEKVFLECVQDMDHENMFWYRQDPGLGLRLIYFSYDVKMKEKGDIPEGYSVSREKKERFSLILESASTNQTSMYLCASSRLAGDGNTIYFGEGSWLTVV.

The chain carries TRBV3-1 and TRBJ2-5, with a weak D call TRBD1 (6 bases). V was clipped by 1 base and J by 5 bases, with 14 bases between them. The germline V gene encodes CDR1 LGHDT and CDR2 YNNKEL (reference sequence). This CDR3 is built from 15 residues. The CDR3 reads CASSQATTGVETQYF. The CDR3 nucleotides read TGTGCCAGCAGCCAAGCTACGACAGGTGTTGAGACCCAGTACTTC.

This rearrangement joins TRBV21-1 to TRBJ2-4; the table's D call TRBD2 went unverified against the DNA. TRBV21-1 is labeled a pseudogene. This CDR3 contains 17 residues. The CDR3 DNA reads TGTGCCAGCATCGAAGGAGAGGGTCCGGTCACCAAAAACATTCAGTACTTC. Its protein is CASIEGEGPVTKNIQYF.

This clonotype was recorded a few times. This sequence joins TRBV20-1 and TRBJ1-4; D is perhaps TRBD1 (5 bases). Germline loops: CDR1 DFQATT, CDR2 SNEGSKA (reference sequence). Trimming took off 6 bases at V and 7 bases at J, with 15 bases between the two ends. The CDR3 totals 13 residues. Here the CDR3 reads CSAPGTSTEKLFF. DNA of the CDR3: TGCAGTGCCCCCGGGACCTCAACTGAAAAACTGTTTTTT.

The chain combines TRBV18 with TRBJ2-1; 16 positions agree with TRBD2. The CDR3 has 20 residues. The germline V gene encodes CDR1 KGHSH and CDR2 LQKENI. The V and J ends lost 3 bases and 9 bases, in that order; junction bases with no gene match: 17. The CDR3 coding sequence is TGTGCCAGCTCACCGGCCCGGGGACTAGCGGGGGGGCCGGCCACAATTGAGCAGTTCTTC. Translation gives CASSPARGLAGGPATIEQFF.